This record looks at one T cell receptor (beta chain) sequence and its context. Its cognate antigen is unknown. Germline V lookup: CDR1 SEHNR, CDR2 FQNEAQ (reference sequence). V was clipped by 1 base and J by 2 bases, with 8 bases between them. This CDR3 comprises 15 residues. In the original processing: There were no quality scores in the junction-only immunoSEQ sequences, so filtering differed. Produced via immunoSEQ multiplex PCR; TCRdb's table is partial and in-frame only. That table furnishes V, J and clone size, whereas the DNA furnished D and trimming. This sample has about 2.1 million clones, with just over 90% found just once. This sample is part of a study of shared clonotypes between healthy human individuals. The naive CD8 subset, CD45RO-negative cells positively selected for CCR7, excluded terminally differentiated effector memory CD45RA+ cells. General study results and limits: The expectation was that sequencing depth would affect clonotype sharing among donors. Lower generation probabilities were found for non-shared clonotypes than for those shared by all four donors. The study found about 5% of naive CD4 clonotypes shared across a few donors.

The sequenced material came from naive CD8+ T cells from PBMCs. The rearrangement joins TRBV7-9 to TRBJ2-2; D call uncertain. The clonotype was recovered from a man aged 18 to 29 in good health. Some clones in this sample may be carry-over from other donors' samples. The CDR3 protein is CASSLVYANTGELFF. In DNA, the CDR3 is TGTGCCAGCAGCTTAGTGTATGCCAACACCGGGGAGCTGTTTTTT.